Included here is one TCR beta chain sequence, with context. What antigen it recognizes has not been identified. One base away there is no much larger clone; base qualities are not given. This entry is derived from a study of cytomegalovirus exposure and HLA in healthy donors (TCRdb year 2017). Background for the entire study: According to an earlier analysis of around 600 of the donors, 200 million or so T cells yielded over 90 million unique TCR beta sequences and approximately 300 Gb of sequence data. Every repertoire in the discovery cohort had been generated on one and the same sequencing platform. Typing coverage differed by locus: A, B, C, DRB1 and DQB1 were typed in about 620-640 donors, DQA1 in 500 to 550, DPA1 in nearly 610, and DPB1 in around 440. The study aimed to test whether cataloging public T cell receptors could reveal signatures of past pathogen exposure. The T cell repertoires of several hundred subjects were profiled by immunosequencing and related to cytomegalovirus serostatus. On average, approximately 250,000 unique TCR beta nucleotide sequences were sequenced per donor among some 430 genotyped donors of the cohort, with roughly 18% of those sequences being non-productive. Donor age, sex, ethnicity and CMV serostatus were compiled together with the repertoire data. The later analysis used no new phenotypic data to find candidate immune exposures, relying instead on TCR beta sequences and their occurrence across donors. Four to six DR-DQ haplotypes were handled as single units for association and clustering, since linkage in the cohort was strong. Along with the roughly 710-subject first cohort, a separate validation cohort of around 110 different subjects was used. In an earlier analysis of 587 of the donors, high-throughput TCR beta sequencing was used to judge whether each TCR beta V gene segment behaved as functional or pseudogenic. Of the roughly 400 genotyped donors, 65% to 90% were placed in the genetic ancestry cluster associated with self-reported Caucasian donors. The study combined high-throughput TCR immunosequencing, statistical association of individual TCRs with disease status, and machine learning to predict cytomegalovirus infection status. An early release that covered roughly 600 HLA-typed donors contained approximately 290 gigabases of sequencing data and approximately 85 million unique TCR sequences. In a later analysis, previously published TCR beta repertoires from several hundred donors were re-analyzed and high-resolution HLA genotyping was added so that TCR occurrence patterns could be studied. Class I and class II HLA loci were covered by the typing at four-digit resolution. A later genetic analysis used genome-wide SNP genotypes for about three fifths of the 666 donors, treating that subset as a discovery cohort.

Relative to germline, V is missing 6 bases and J is missing 5 bases, with 7 bases of the junction outside any gene match. CDR1 and CDR2, per the germline V gene, are MNHNS and SASEGT. The CDR3 numbers 15 residues from cysteine through phenylalanine. The DNA shown is the 45-base CDR3, in frame from base 1. Paper-wide results and their limitations: Linkage disequilibrium might explain the correlated functional status among segregating V segments, but an unknown experimental factor could not be excluded. Strong co-occurrence of HLA alleles, especially DR and DQ, made assigning TCR associations to individual alleles difficult. A total of 150 to 200 TCR beta chains were listed by the study as associated with cytomegalovirus. A few of the identified cytomegalovirus-associated TCR beta chains were confirmed in vitro to be specific for cytomegalovirus antigens. In an earlier analysis of some 500 of the donors, most TCR beta V segments appeared in productive rearrangements about 87% or about 30% of the time, broadly matching IMGT annotations. A further reported finding was that TCR beta sequences accurately predicted the HLA-A and HLA-B alleles for most subjects in the first cohort. HLA typing was unavailable for some donors at each locus, so association tests used only the typed subset. In a later analysis, 16,951 TCR beta sequences were associated with specific HLA alleles at a false discovery rate of 0.05. While some public TCRs were present in many individuals, most TCR sequences turned up only very rarely across donors. In a later analysis, TCR association rates were found to vary across HLA loci, with the most associated TCRs seen for DRB1 alleles and the fewest for HLA-C alleles. A later analysis found that HLA-associated TCR beta chains were more clonally expanded and had lower generation probabilities than equally common non-associated chains. Compared with the roughly 600-donor mean, donors in an Asian-associated ancestry cluster had fewer N-insertions in productive TCRs, according to a later genetic analysis. Cytomegalovirus status was reported to be diagnosed by the classifier with high specificity and sensitivity in both the original and validation cohorts. It was suggested by the authors that the approach could potentially be generalized to other disease states and immunological phenotypes. The sequencing pipeline was judged likely to have produced a cluster of highly shared sequence variants as a technical artifact. Most CMV-associated TCR beta chains appeared to be HLA-restricted in a later analysis, and the HLA associations seemed to be driven largely by CMV exposure. For the cohort, immune exposure information was limited to CMV serostatus. The presence/absence analyses assumed that sequencing depth was roughly uniform across donors, and that assumption may not be true. According to a later analysis, parvovirus B19, influenza, CMV and Epstein-Barr virus appeared linked to several top co-occurrence clusters. Some IMGT-functional V segments, including TRBV6-2 and TRBV6-3, could not be distinguished by the 87-base-pair reads and were therefore excluded. Only TCR beta chains were sequenced in this cohort, and the absence of alpha or paired-chain data limited detectable features. An association between a missense DCLRE1C variant and V-gene and J-gene trimming of TCR beta chains was found in a later genetic analysis and replicated in an independent cohort. Because counts were too low, roughly 16 rarely observed V segments, including chromosome 9 orphons, were left out of the earlier analysis of 500 to 750 of the donors.

The protocol used for the library was the immunoSEQ multiplex PCR assay. The multiplex PCR relied on a mix of 60 forward primers for TCR Vbeta segments and 13 reverse primers for TCR Jbeta segments. A multiplex PCR assay on genomic DNA amplified the CDR3 region of rearranged TCR beta genes. Amplified TCR beta libraries were sequenced as 87-base-pair reads on the Illumina HiSeq System. The study's processing was this. In a later analysis, some 80 million unique TCR beta chains were counted across the 666 repertoires, and some 10 million of these chains were shared by at least two donors. Raw reads were error-corrected and collapsed into unique sequences by a nearest-neighbor algorithm in which closely related sequences were merged to remove PCR and sequencing errors. To assign V, D and J gene segments, CDR3 sequences were aligned to IMGT reference sequences. For a sequence to be retained, a match of at least six nucleotides to both a V gene segment and a J gene segment was required. A rearrangement was called productive if the CDR3 had no stop codons and remained in frame with V and J, and every other rearrangement was called non-productive. CDR3 was defined by IMGT convention, running from the second conserved V-encoded cysteine to the conserved J-encoded phenylalanine. In an earlier analysis of around 600 of the donors, sequences lacking an unambiguous match to a single V gene segment were excluded. An earlier analysis of several hundred of the donors called V segments functional above 56.7% productive rearrangements and segregating when the between-donor standard deviation exceeded 5%. A statistical classification framework was built to diagnose cytomegalovirus status from the catalog of TCR beta chain sequences. V and J gene assignment, in a later analysis, came from comparing TCR nucleotide sequences with IMGT/GENE-DB human TR gene sequences. Using the TCRdist pipeline, a later analysis assigned CDR3 sequences along with most-parsimonious VDJ recombination scenarios. In a later analysis, each TCR beta chain was defined by its CDR3 amino acid sequence together with its V-gene family, and reads lacking a unique V-gene family were excluded. As a way to deal with suspected cross-contamination and a sequencing artifact, a later analysis dropped 500 to 700 nucleotide sequences that were highly shared and had low generation probability. A later analysis calculated a clonal expansion index for each public chain from normalized within-repertoire ranks of inferred template counts. Generation probabilities in a later analysis came from a VDJ recombination model fitted to out-of-frame rearrangements, and those results were checked against IGoR. In a later analysis, TCR-TCR, TCR-HLA and TCR-CMV co-occurrence was scored with hypergeometric tests, and a repertoire-size bias correction was applied to TCR pairs. In a later analysis, false discovery rates were estimated by permuting HLA or CMV assignments 20 times. In a later analysis, co-occurring TCRs were grouped using DBSCAN, with TCRdist sequence similarity added in when clustering inside HLA-allele-positive subsets. For co-occurrence clustering, repertoires with fewer than 30,000 or more than 120,000 public chains were excluded, along with roughly 5 repertoires with anomalous nucleotide sharing. The immuneACCESS repertoire file appears here via TCRdb, limited to in-frame rearrangements. These files lack a portion of the clones; in checked studies, under half of the deficit traces to unresolved V genes, and the cause of the others is not known. V and J calls and clone size follow that table, whereas D and trimming were derived from the DNA. Within this sample are 90,000 to 150,000 clones, with 77% of them counted one time only. About 5.8% of the sample is in the top ten clones.

In total, over 600 healthy bone marrow donors made up the cohort. All cohort members were sampled while nominally healthy, although unrecorded immune exposures were likely present. The donor tested CMV seropositive, placing the donor among the 250 to 350 seropositive members of the cohort. Each donor provided a peripheral blood sample, and peripheral blood mononuclear cells were used for TCR beta sequencing. Genomic DNA extraction from the blood cell samples was performed with the Qiagen DNeasy Blood Extraction Kit. Sequencing was done on a sample of PBMCs. The sequence links TRBV6-1 to TRBJ1-4, with 9 bases aligning to TRBD1. The TCR was taken from a young man in good health and CMV-seropositive. The CDR3 corresponds to CASSLNRGRNEKLFF. The DNA reads as follows: TGTGCCAGCAGCCTAAACAGGGGGCGGAATGAAAAACTGTTTTTT.